The 10 T cell receptor beta chains reported below all come from one sample, sequenced in a study of shared clonotypes between healthy human individuals. Clones were sequenced by immunoSEQ multiplex PCR, and TCRdb holds only the in-frame ones, with some missing. The data contain under 1,100,000 clones, 75% of them seen just once; the ten biggest clones take up approximately 1.5%. The sequenced sample was memory CD4+ T cells sorted from blood. This sample's subset: CD45RA-negative fraction. The receptors shown here come from a man younger than 30 in good health.

This clone was seen a handful of times. The chain employs TRBV28 and TRBJ1-2; D remains ambiguous. The CDR3 has 14 amino acids. Germline values: CDR1 MDHEN, CDR2 SYDVKM. The V end was cut by 3 bases, the J end by 4 bases, with 12 bases between. The CDR3 loop reads CASSLGREPYGYTF. CDR3 sequence (DNA): TGTGCCAGCAGTTTGGGGAGGGAACCCTATGGCTACACCTTC.

The gene calls are TRBV14 and TRBJ2-4; D is unresolved. This CDR3 spans 15 amino acids. Germline CDR1 SGHDN, CDR2 FVKESK. With 2 bases removed from V and 9 bases from J, the gap between germline ends came to 17 bases. The CDR3 DNA is TGTGCCAGCAGCCAACGGCAGGCTGGCTACGCCATTCAGTACTTC. It is translated as CASSQRQAGYAIQYF.

This CDR3 reads CASGTETNSPLHF. The CDR3 DNA follows: TGTGCCAGCGGGACAGAGACTAATTCACCCCTCCACTTT. The chain employs TRBV6-1 and TRBJ1-6, with 7 bases that match TRBD1. The CDR3 runs to 13 residues. CDR1 MNHNS and CDR2 SASEGT come from the germline V gene. V shed 8 bases, J shed 6 bases, and the junction held 4 bases outside the gene matches.

This clone was counted between two and nine times. The chain carries TRBV6-6 and TRBJ2-7; perhaps TRBD1 as D (5 bases). This CDR3 contains 14 residues. V dropped 2 bases and J dropped 2 bases, with 10 bases sitting between them. Germline lookup yields CDR1 MNHNY and CDR2 SVGAGI (reference sequence). This CDR3 reads CASSYDRPTYEQYF. As DNA, the CDR3 is TGTGCCAGCAGTTACGACAGACCCACCTACGAGCAGTACTTC.

The chain employs TRBV18 and TRBJ2-3; 7 nucleotides agree with TRBD1. The CDR3 runs 13 residues. Germline CDR1 KGHSH, CDR2 LQKENI. The trim removed 4 bases at V and 6 bases at J, leaving 4 bases unmatched. This CDR3 reads CASSRDRIDTQYF. CDR3 in DNA: TGTGCCAGCTCACGGGACAGAATTGATACGCAGTATTTT.

This sequence joins TRBV6-6 and TRBJ2-7; 11 nucleotides align to TRBD2. Trimming at V came to 2 bases and at J to 2 bases, leaving 2 bases not matched to a gene. This CDR3 contains 15 residues. CDR1 and CDR2 (germline): MNHNY, SVGAGI (reference sequence). The CDR3 spells CASSYGTSGTYEQYF. CDR3 nucleotide sequence: TGTGCCAGCAGTTACGGGACTAGCGGTACCTACGAGCAGTACTTC.

The chain employs TRBV7-9 and TRBJ1-5; a possible D gene is TRBD1 (5 bases). CDR1 and CDR2 from the germline V gene are SEHNR and FQNEAQ (reference sequence). The CDR3 is 16 residues long. The V gene lost 5 bases and the J gene lost 4 bases, with 18 bases spanning the gap. CDR3 region: CASSPLGRGANQPQHF. The CDR3 region has the DNA TGTGCCAGCAGCCCGCTGGGTCGAGGGGCGAATCAGCCCCAGCATTTT.

This clone showed up just once. V and J are TRBV7-5 and TRBJ2-7; TRBD1 is the table's D call and was not checked against the DNA. TRBV7-5 is tagged as a pseudogene. The CDR3 covers 17 residues. The CDR3 nucleotides are TGTGCCAGAAGCCCGCGTTTGGGGGCCAGTACCACCTACGAGCAGTACTTC. It translates to CARSPRLGASTTYEQYF.

The gene calls are TRBV27 and TRBJ2-7; perhaps D is TRBD1 or TRBD2 (5 bases each). The CDR3 length is 18 residues. V gave up 8 bases and J gave up 0 bases, with 26 bases separating them. Germline assignment: CDR1 MNHEY and CDR2 SMNVEV (reference sequence). The CDR3 protein is CASPTRLMGRTSSYEQYF. The CDR3 region has the DNA TGTGCCAGCCCCACCAGGCTTATGGGACGGACGAGCTCCTACGAGCAGTACTTC.

The rearrangement joins TRBV4-3 to TRBJ1-4; D unresolved. The CDR3 spans 16 residues. Germline CDR1 LGHNA, CDR2 YSLEER. Between the trimmed V and J ends, which lost 1 base and 7 bases, there was a span of 16 bases. The CDR3 sequence: CASSQGGSGWAEKLFF. In DNA form, the CDR3 reads TGCGCCAGCAGCCAAGGCGGGTCGGGCTGGGCTGAAAAACTGTTTTTT.